Listed here are 22 T cell receptor beta chains from one sample, sequenced in a study of blood T cell repertoires in COVID-19. The repertoire was sequenced with immunoSEQ multiplex PCR; TCRdb's copy has only in-frame clones and lacks some. The sample shows roughly 180,000 clones, approximately 86% of them seen only once. Input material: peripheral blood. These receptors all come from a man aged 18 to 29 with acute or convalescent COVID-19.

V usage is TRBV7-9 and J usage is TRBJ1-1; 9 nucleotides line up with TRBD1. Germline CDR1 SEHNR, CDR2 FQNEAQ (reference sequence). This CDR3 contains 17 residues. Trimming at V came to 1 base and at J to 5 bases, leaving 11 bases not matched to a gene. CDR3: CASSLGQPGTGRTEAFF. As DNA, the CDR3 is TGTGCCAGCAGCTTAGGCCAACCCGGGACAGGGAGGACTGAAGCTTTCTTT.

The chain uses TRBV6-5 and TRBJ1-4; 8 bases match TRBD1. Germline CDR1 and CDR2: MNHEY and SVGAGI. The CDR3 has 15 amino acids. The trim removed 6 bases at V and 4 bases at J, leaving 7 bases unmatched. The CDR3 DNA reads TGTGCCAGCAGCATCGACAGGGGAGGTAATGAAAAACTGTTTTTT. Its protein product is CASSIDRGGNEKLFF.

The chain uses TRBV6-5 and TRBJ2-1, with 10 bases identical to TRBD2. From germline, CDR1 is MNHEY and CDR2 SVGAGI. V shed 6 bases and J 2 bases; nucleotides not matched to a gene: 4. The CDR3 length is 15 residues. The CDR3 region is CASSPSGGAYNEQFF. In DNA form, the CDR3 reads TGTGCCAGCAGCCCGAGCGGGGGGGCCTACAATGAGCAGTTCTTC.

The chain is built from TRBV19 and TRBJ2-5, with 9 bases identical to TRBD2. Germline loops: CDR1 LNHDA, CDR2 SQIVND (reference sequence). The CDR3 runs to 16 residues. V dropped 5 bases and J dropped 5; count of bases not matched to a gene: 12. CDR3 protein: CASSPRGSGGKETQYF. The CDR3 DNA is TGTGCCAGTAGTCCCCGGGGGAGCGGGGGGAAGGAGACCCAGTACTTC.

The chain is built from TRBV14 and TRBJ1-1; 12 nucleotides align to TRBD1. This CDR3 is 16 amino acids long. CDR1 and CDR2 from the germline V gene are SGHDN and FVKESK. V lost 3 bases, J lost 3 bases, and 5 bases stayed unmatched. Here the CDR3 reads CASSHAGQGADTEAFF. The CDR3 DNA reads as TGTGCCAGCAGCCATGCGGGACAGGGGGCGGACACTGAAGCTTTCTTT.

This clone was counted between two and nine times. The chain links TRBV9 to TRBJ1-6; 9 bases fit TRBD1. V dropped 7 bases and J dropped 8; count of bases not matched to a gene: 10. Germline V gene sequence: CDR1 SGDLS, CDR2 YYNGEE. The CDR3 spans 15 residues. CDR3 bases: TGTGCCAGCGGCAGTACCGGGACAGGGCATTCACCCCTCCACTTT. Translation gives CASGSTGTGHSPLHF.

V is TRBV6-1 and J is TRBJ1-1; 8 bases line up with TRBD1. This CDR3 contains 17 residues. Per germline, CDR1 MNHNS and CDR2 SASEGT. The J segment lost 4 bases and the V segment lost 2 bases, leaving 12 bases of the junction unmatched. CDR3 nucleotide sequence: TGTGCCAGCAGTGAAAGGGTCGGACAGGGATATGGCACTGAAGCTTTCTTT. Its protein product is CASSERVGQGYGTEAFF.

The chain couples TRBV19 to TRBJ2-3; D possibly corresponds to TRBD1 (5 bases). The CDR3 has 12 residues. The germline V gene has CDR1 LNHDA and CDR2 SQIVND (reference sequence). The ends were cut back, 6 bases at V and 4 bases at J, with 8 bases in the middle. The CDR3 loop reads CASRSRADTQYF. CDR3 nucleotides: TGTGCCAGTAGATCCAGGGCAGATACGCAGTATTTT.

The genes are TRBV6-1 and TRBJ1-2; TRBD1 is a possible D gene (6 bases). Germline values: CDR1 MNHNS, CDR2 SASEGT. This CDR3 contains 18 residues. The V end lost 1 base, the J end lost 5 bases, and 23 bases lay between the germline ends. CDR3 DNA: TGTGCCAGCAGTGAAGGGACCCCCGGAGGTGGGGGCGGATATGGCTACACCTTC. It is translated as CASSEGTPGGGGGYGYTF.

This chain joins TRBV4-1 and TRBJ1-2, with 9 bases aligning to TRBD1. Germline V gene sequence: CDR1 MGHRA, CDR2 YSYEKL. The CDR3 consists of 15 residues. With 0 bases clipped from V and 4 bases from J, the junction kept 3 bases outside the gene matches. In DNA, the CDR3 is TGCGCCAGCAGCCAAGAACAGGGGGCGGGCTATGGCTACACCTTC. Its translation is CASSQEQGAGYGYTF.

The chain is built from TRBV6-5 and TRBJ2-1; TRBD2 aligns across 7 bases. CDR3 length: 15 amino acids. Germline trimming cut 5 bases from V and 3 bases from J; bases unmatched to any gene: 7. Germline V gene lookup returns CDR1 MNHEY and CDR2 SVGAGI. The CDR3: CASSPGEGNYNEQFF. The CDR3 coding sequence is TGTGCCAGCAGTCCGGGGGAGGGAAACTACAATGAGCAGTTCTTC.

V gene TRBV15 combines with J gene TRBJ1-5, with a weak D call TRBD1 (6 bases). V lost 3 bases, J lost 4 bases, and 10 bases lay in between. The CDR3 runs to 14 residues. Germline CDR1 LNHNV, CDR2 YYDKDF (reference sequence). The DNA of the CDR3 is TGTGCCACCAGCAGTTTACAGGGTAATCAGCCCCAGCATTTT. It specifies CATSSLQGNQPQHF.

This chain joins TRBV4-1 and TRBJ1-2; D gene ambiguous. The CDR3 is 16 amino acids. V was trimmed by 5 bases and J by 0 bases, leaving 16 bases between them. Germline V gene sequence: CDR1 MGHRA, CDR2 YSYEKL. The CDR3 protein is CASSNRFLNPNYGYTF. The CDR3 DNA is TGCGCCAGCAGCAACCGATTCCTAAACCCTAACTATGGCTACACCTTC.

The chain links TRBV30 to TRBJ1-4; maybe TRBD1 (6 bases). The CDR3 is 13 amino acids. V gave up 4 bases and J gave up 3 bases, with 9 bases separating them. The germline gives CDR1 GTSNPN, CDR2 SVGIG (reference sequence). The CDR3 protein is CAWNRVSNEKLFF. In nucleotides, the CDR3 is TGTGCCTGGAACAGGGTGTCTAATGAAAAACTGTTTTTT.

This clone has more than one count but fewer than ten. The gene calls are TRBV7-9 and TRBJ2-2, with D perhaps matching TRBD1 (5 bases). The CDR3 consists of 14 residues. V gave up 8 bases and J gave up 3 bases, with 13 bases separating them. The germline CDR1 and CDR2 sequences are SEHNR and FQNEAQ (reference sequence). Here the CDR3 reads CASGPRQHTGELFF. In DNA, the CDR3 is TGTGCCAGCGGCCCGAGACAGCACACCGGGGAGCTGTTTTTT. The full variable domain, with the rest looked up from reference TRBV7-9 and TRBJ2-2, is DTGVSQNPRHKITKRGQNVTFRCDPISEHNRLYWYRQTLGQGPEFLTYFQNEAQLEKSRLLSDRFSAERPKGSFSTLEIQRTEQGDSAMYLCASGPRQHTGELFFGEGSRLTVL.

The chain is built from TRBV24-1 and TRBJ2-6; 11 bases line up with TRBD1. This CDR3 spans 15 amino acids. Germline V gene sequence: CDR1 KGHDR, CDR2 SFDVKD. V trimming: 9 bases; J trimming: 1 base; junction bases outside the gene matches: 1. The CDR3 loop reads CATGTGGSGANVLTF. CDR3 bases: TGTGCCACCGGGACAGGGGGTTCTGGGGCCAACGTCCTGACTTTC.

The V and J genes are TRBV19 and TRBJ2-2; 7 nucleotides align to TRBD1. CDR3 length equals 14 residues. The germline V gene has CDR1 LNHDA and CDR2 SQIVND (reference sequence). Germline trimming cut 8 bases from V and 4 bases from J; bases unmatched to any gene: 7. The chain's CDR3 is CASDTGVTTGELFF. The CDR3 DNA reads TGTGCCAGTGACACAGGGGTAACCACCGGGGAGCTGTTTTTT. Combining the CDR3 with reference TRBV19 and TRBJ2-2 gives the whole variable domain DGGITQSPKYLFRKEGQNVTLSCEQNLNHDAMYWYRQDPGQGLRLIYYSQIVNDFQKGDIAEGYSVSREKKESFPLTVTSAQKNPTAFYLCASDTGVTTGELFFGEGSRLTVL.

V is TRBV30 and J is TRBJ1-4, with 11 bases aligning to TRBD1. CDR3 length: 16 amino acids. Germline V gene data show CDR1 as GTSNPN and CDR2 as SVGIG (reference sequence). The V gene end was trimmed by 4 bases and the J gene end by 3 bases; junction bases not matched to a gene: 7. The CDR3 region has the DNA TGTGCCTGGAAAGGGACAGGGGGGTTATCTAATGAAAAACTGTTTTTT. Its protein product is CAWKGTGGLSNEKLFF. Using reference TRBV30 and TRBJ1-4 for the parts outside the CDR3, the full variable domain is SQTIHQWPATLVQPVGSPLSLECTVEGTSNPNLYWYRQAAGRGLQLLFYSVGIGQISSEVPQNLSASRPQDRQFILSSKKLLLSDSGFYLCAWKGTGGLSNEKLFFGSGTQLSVL.

The rearrangement links TRBV5-1 to TRBJ2-1; 7 bases are a match to TRBD1. Germline CDR1 and CDR2: SGHRS and YFSETQ. The V segment lost 4 bases and the J segment 0 bases; nucleotides outside the gene matches: 7. The CDR3 covers 16 residues. This CDR3 is CASSTPGTVSYNEQFF. Written as DNA, the CDR3 is TGCGCCAGCAGCACCCCCGGGACAGTCTCCTACAATGAGCAGTTCTTC.

The chain is built from TRBV5-4 and TRBJ2-5; weak D call: TRBD1 (6 bases). CDR3 length: 15 residues. V lost 4 bases to trimming and J lost 1 base, with 14 bases between them. Germline assignment: CDR1 SGHNT and CDR2 YYREEE (reference sequence). The DNA of the CDR3 is TGTGCCAGCAGCGCAACAGGACAGCTCCAAGAGACCCAGTACTTC. The encoded protein is CASSATGQLQETQYF.

V and J are TRBV10-3 and TRBJ2-1, with D hard to call. Germline assignment: CDR1 ENHRY and CDR2 SYGVKD. The CDR3 totals 14 residues. V was cut by 6 bases and J by 0 bases, with 9 bases left in between. Written as DNA, the CDR3 is TGTGCCATCAGCCTTTTCCTCTCCTACAATGAGCAGTTCTTC. The encoded protein is CAISLFLSYNEQFF.

The chain employs TRBV19 and TRBJ1-2, with 11 bases fitting TRBD1. Losses at the gene ends were 8 bases for V and 4 bases for J; bases not matched to a gene: 12. The germline V gene encodes CDR1 LNHDA and CDR2 SQIVND (reference sequence). The CDR3 extends over 16 amino acids. In nucleotides, the CDR3 is TGTGCCAGTTACGGACAGGGGGCATCTCCTGGCTATGGCTACACCTTC. It specifies CASYGQGASPGYGYTF.